Listed here is a single T cell receptor beta chain. Germline CDR1 and CDR2: SNHLY and FYNNEI. The CDR3 extends over 12 amino acids. Trimming pared 7 bases from V and 7 bases from J, leaving 11 bases between. This specimen comes from a study of control samples from healthy donors and cancer patients. Some clones are missing from TCRdb's copy, which holds only in-frame ones; the method was immunoSEQ multiplex PCR. The table has about 97,000 clones, 92% seen once. The receptor comes from a woman between 18 and 29 years old in good health. Sequencing input: blood. The chain uses TRBV2 and TRBJ2-1; D possibly corresponds to TRBD2 (6 bases). For the CDR3, the DNA is TGTGCCAGCATCCGGGACTTAAATGAGCAGTTCTTC. This translates into CASIRDLNEQFF. Using reference TRBV2 and TRBJ2-1 for the parts outside the CDR3, the full variable domain is EPEVTQTPSHQVTQMGQEVILRCVPISNHLYFYWYRQILGQKVEFLVSFYNNEISEKSEIFDDQFSVERPDGSNFTLKIRSTKLEDSAMYFCASIRDLNEQFFGPGTRLTVL.